This TCR beta chain was retrieved from a study of T cells in Graves' hyperthyroidism and ophthalmopathy. This clonotype occurred a few times. Antigen: not known. The V end lost 5 bases, the J end lost 3 bases, and 12 bases lay between the germline ends. The CDR3 has 14 residues. CDR1 is SGHTA and CDR2 is FQGNSA in the germline V gene. At least 3 on the Clinical Activity Score was recorded for ophthalmopathy patients, who also had NOSPECS grade at least 4 and duration under 3 months. Amplified TCR beta CDR3 regions derived from RNA transcripts. First-round RT-PCR with HTBI primers amplified the TCR CDR3 region. TCRdb passed the multiplex PCR reads through MiXCR, listing each CDR3 protein once. Counted here are a few hundred thousand distinct CDR3 sequences, approximately 23% occurring once; the ten biggest clones make up around 50%. Study results and limitations: From stable hyperthyroidism, ophthalmopathy was separated by a 13 V-J model. Model predictions of ophthalmopathy came a median around 7.1 months before onset.

This receptor was obtained from a woman in her seventies with Graves' ophthalmopathy. This chain links TRBV7-2 with TRBJ2-3; D gene uncertain. The sample was blood. CDR3 in amino acids: CASSIGTQTDTQYF. The CDR3 DNA reads as TGTGCCAGCAGCATAGGTACCCAAACAGATACGCAGTATTTT.